The 14 T cell receptor beta chains below all came from one sample that was sequenced in a study of memory B cells and T cells in multiple sclerosis. Libraries were prepared by immunoSEQ multiplex PCR; TCRdb keeps only in-frame clonotypes and omits some of them. Among about 15,000 clones, 69% were seen once, and the ten largest hold roughly 2.2%. Sequencing was carried out using memory (CD45RO+) CD4+ T cells from blood. These receptors were collected from a human donor with multiple sclerosis.

The CDR3 protein is CASSTQGLAGRADTQYF. The CDR3 DNA is TGTGCCAGCAGTACCCAGGGACTAGCGGGACGGGCAGATACGCAGTATTTT. The rearrangement uses TRBV28 and TRBJ2-3, with 13 bases lining up with TRBD2. This CDR3 region has 17 residues. With 5 bases clipped from V and 4 bases from J, the junction kept 9 bases outside the gene matches. CDR1 and CDR2 (germline): MDHEN, SYDVKM.

DNA of the CDR3: TGTGCCACGCAATACGGGACAGGGAATTCACCCCTCCACTTT. Its translation: CATQYGTGNSPLHF. The chain is built from TRBV7-9 and TRBJ1-6; TRBD1 matches at 9 bases. V lost 10 bases and J lost 7; bases outside the gene matches: 8. The V gene's germline CDR1 is SEHNR and CDR2 FQNEAQ (reference sequence). The CDR3 contains 14 residues.

The J gene is TRBJ2-2, the V gene TRBV19; 7 bases align to TRBD2. Germline CDR1 LNHDA, CDR2 SQIVND (reference sequence). Unmatched junction bases numbered 5, after V lost 6 bases and J lost 1 base. There are 15 residues in the CDR3. CDR3 amino acids: CASSFSGGNTGELFF. DNA of the CDR3: TGTGCCAGTAGCTTCTCGGGGGGGAACACCGGGGAGCTGTTTTTT.

V is TRBV6-5 and J is TRBJ1-3; unclear D gene. Looked up from germline, CDR1 is MNHEY and CDR2 is SVGAGI. The CDR3 consists of 14 residues. Between the trimmed V and J ends, which lost 0 bases and 2 bases, there was a span of 5 bases. In nucleotides, the CDR3 is TGTGCCAGCAGTTACTCGGCCACTGGAAACACCATATATTTT. Translated, it gives CASSYSATGNTIYF.

The V call is TRBV11-3, the J call TRBJ2-3, with D possibly being TRBD2 (5 bases). This CDR3 is 17 amino acids long. With 1 base removed from V and 0 bases from J, the gap between germline ends came to 14 bases. Germline CDR1 and CDR2: SGHNT and YENEEA. CDR3 bases: TGTGCCAGCAGCTTAGTTGAAAGGTCGGGGAGCACAGATACGCAGTATTTT. Its translation is CASSLVERSGSTDTQYF.

The V gene is TRBV28, the J gene TRBJ1-1; 9 bases line up with TRBD1. The trim removed 5 bases at V and 0 bases at J, leaving 1 base unmatched. Germline assignment: CDR1 MDHEN and CDR2 SYDVKM. This CDR3 comprises 14 residues. CDR3 in DNA: TGTGCCAGCAGTAGGGACAGGGTGAACACTGAAGCTTTCTTT. This sequence encodes CASSRDRVNTEAFF.

CDR3 nucleotides: TGTGCCAGCAGCGTAGGAGCGGGAGGTACAGATACGCAGTATTTT. Residues: CASSVGAGGTDTQYF. V gene TRBV9 combines with J gene TRBJ2-3, with TRBD2 matching 9 bases. Germline CDR1 SGDLS, CDR2 YYNGEE. Trimming cost V 0 bases and J 3 bases; bases outside gene matches: 2. The CDR3 contains 15 residues.

This clone was observed a handful of times. J is TRBJ2-5 and V is TRBV5-1; 7 nucleotides agree with TRBD1. From germline, CDR1 is SGHRS and CDR2 YFSETQ. The CDR3 totals 14 residues. V lost 4 bases and J lost 3; bases outside the gene matches: 6. CDR3 residues: CASSPDRAEETQYF. The CDR3 DNA sequence: TGCGCCAGCAGCCCCGACAGGGCTGAAGAGACCCAGTACTTC.

This sequence joins TRBV6-5 and TRBJ2-7; 13 positions agree with TRBD2. Germline lookup yields CDR1 MNHEY and CDR2 SVGAGI. V lost 5 bases and J lost 7; bases outside the gene matches: 8. The CDR3 is 15 amino acids. CDR3 coding DNA: TGTGCCAGCAGTCCAGGACTAGCGGGAGTTAGTGAGCAGTACTTC. Its protein product is CASSPGLAGVSEQYF.

The chain uses TRBV6-1 and TRBJ1-4; D may be TRBD1 (5 bases). This CDR3 is built from 15 residues. Germline loops: CDR1 MNHNS, CDR2 SASEGT. V lost 7 bases and J lost 4, with 16 bases in between. The CDR3 spells CASNVFGGLNEKLFF. CDR3 sequence (DNA): TGTGCCAGCAACGTTTTCGGGGGTCTTAATGAAAAACTGTTTTTT.

The chain combines TRBV28 with TRBJ2-7; D possibly corresponds to TRBD1 (6 bases). The CDR3 sequence is 14 residues long. Per germline, CDR1 MDHEN and CDR2 SYDVKM. V was shortened by 7 bases and J by 3 bases, with 16 bases between the two germline ends. CDR3 sequence reads: CASTQSGTSYEQYF. The CDR3 bases are TGTGCCAGCACCCAATCCGGGACAAGCTACGAGCAGTACTTC.

Only a few counts were recorded for this clone. The chain recombines TRBV5-6 with TRBJ2-6; TRBD2 agrees at 8 bases. V dropped 3 bases and J dropped 2; count of bases not matched to a gene: 7. CDR1 is SGHDT, CDR2 YYEEEE, per germline. The length of the CDR3 is 17 residues. CDR3 in amino acids: CASSYGGARTGANVLTF. CDR3 sequence (DNA): TGTGCCAGCAGCTACGGGGGGGCAAGGACTGGGGCCAACGTCCTGACTTTC. The variable domain in full, completed from reference TRBV5-6 and TRBJ2-6, reads DAGVTQSPTHLIKTRGQQVTLRCSPKSGHDTVSWYQQALGQGPQFIFQYYEEEERQRGNFPDRFSGHQFPNYSSELNVNALLLGDSALYLCASSYGGARTGANVLTFGAGSRLTVL.

The rearrangement uses TRBV6-4 and TRBJ1-2; D perhaps matches TRBD1 (6 bases). Germline CDR1 is MRHNA and CDR2 is SNTAGT. The CDR3 contains 14 residues. The V end was cut by 0 bases, the J end by 8 bases, with 13 bases between. The CDR3, as DNA: TGTGCCAGCAGTGACTCAGGGGGTTTGAAAGGCTACACCTTC. The encoded protein is CASSDSGGLKGYTF.

This clone appeared a few times. This rearrangement joins TRBV19 to TRBJ1-2; D is uncertain. Germline V gives CDR1 LNHDA, CDR2 SQIVND (reference sequence). The CDR3 consists of 12 residues. V lost 7 bases and J lost 4, with 10 bases in between. The CDR3 DNA is TGTGCCAGTATGCTGGAGAGCTATGGCTACACCTTC. Translated: CASMLESYGYTF.